The rows below give T cell receptor beta chains drawn from one sample of a study of OX40 agonist ivuxolimab in advanced cancers. This table comes from immunoSEQ multiplex PCR, and its TCRdb copy is limited to in-frame clones, with some not included. The table shows tens of thousands of clones, with 90% occurring only once. The source was CD4+ or CD8+ T cells sorted from blood, collected in a trial of the OX40 agonist ivuxolimab. Receptor source: an adult with an advanced solid tumor such as melanoma, head and neck, liver or kidney cancer. Both conserved end residues are part of each CDR3. Clone sizes are given selectively: once, few, many, or a class where the clone is expanded.

v_gene	abundance	j_gene	CDR3aa
TRBV28	few	TRBJ2-3	CASRGVGDTQYF
TRBV19	-	TRBJ1-2	CASGSGAGGGYTF
TRBV30	-	TRBJ2-7	CAWRGNGAGSEQYF
TRBV5-4	-	TRBJ1-2	CASSLVLGTEIYGYTF
TRBV2	-	TRBJ2-6	CASSVGRLSGANVLTF
TRBV19	-	TRBJ1-2	CASSIAGGASSRGYTF
TRBV7-2	-	TRBJ2-3	CASRSISGGASDTQYF
TRBV5-6	once	TRBJ1-6	CASSLRTGGSSPLHF
TRBV19	-	TRBJ1-3	CASSQGPSGNTIYF
TRBV19	-	TRBJ2-2	CASSILGTARLSGELFF
TRBV18	-	TRBJ1-4	CASSPNRHNEKLFF
TRBV6-6	-	TRBJ1-6	CASNPTGVLSPLHF
TRBV19	-	TRBJ1-1	CASSNLRQGGMSTEAFF
TRBV7-2	-	TRBJ1-5	CASSLYAAPQHF
TRBV4-1	-	TRBJ1-1	CASSQDRLVMNTEAFF
TRBV5-1	-	TRBJ1-4	CASRGTGEEKLFF
TRBV30	few	TRBJ1-5	CAWSVLPGGLKRNQPQHF
TRBV29-1	-	TRBJ2-5	CSGDPVGETQYF
TRBV5-4	-	TRBJ2-3	CASRSWGANTDTQYF
TRBV6-1	-	TRBJ1-6	CASSEDPGKPPLHF
TRBV7-2	-	TRBJ2-1	CASSRTSGANEQFF
TRBV29-1	-	TRBJ1-1	CSVVTQENTEAFF
TRBV18	-	TRBJ1-2	CASSQDRQKHGYTF